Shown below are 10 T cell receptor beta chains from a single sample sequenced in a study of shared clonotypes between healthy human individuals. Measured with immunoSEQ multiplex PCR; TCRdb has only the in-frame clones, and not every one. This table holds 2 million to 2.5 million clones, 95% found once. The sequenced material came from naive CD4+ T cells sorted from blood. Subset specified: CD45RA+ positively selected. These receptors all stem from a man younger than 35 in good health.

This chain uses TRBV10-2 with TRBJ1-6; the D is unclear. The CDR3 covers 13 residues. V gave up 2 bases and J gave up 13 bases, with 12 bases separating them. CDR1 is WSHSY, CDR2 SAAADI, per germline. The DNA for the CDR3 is TGCGCCAGCAGTGAGAGCCCCCTATCGCCCCTCCACTTT. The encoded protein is CASSESPLSPLHF.

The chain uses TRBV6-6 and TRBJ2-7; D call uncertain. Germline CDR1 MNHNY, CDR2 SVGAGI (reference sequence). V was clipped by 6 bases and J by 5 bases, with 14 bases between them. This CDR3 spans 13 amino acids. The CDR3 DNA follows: TGTGCCAGCAGACAAGGTGGTTCGCACGAGCAGTACTTC. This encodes CASRQGGSHEQYF.

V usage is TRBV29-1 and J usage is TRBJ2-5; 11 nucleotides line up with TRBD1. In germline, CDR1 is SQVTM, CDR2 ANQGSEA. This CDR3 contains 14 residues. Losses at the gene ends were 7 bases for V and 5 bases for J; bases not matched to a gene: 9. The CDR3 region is CSALWTGGFETQYF. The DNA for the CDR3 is TGCAGCGCTCTATGGACAGGGGGCTTTGAGACCCAGTACTTC. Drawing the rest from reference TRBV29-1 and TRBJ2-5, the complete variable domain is SAVISQKPSRDICQRGTSLTIQCQVDSQVTMMFWYRQQPGQSLTLIATANQGSEATYESGFVIDKFPISRPNLTFSTLTVSNMSPEDSSIYLCSALWTGGFETQYFGPGTRLLVL.

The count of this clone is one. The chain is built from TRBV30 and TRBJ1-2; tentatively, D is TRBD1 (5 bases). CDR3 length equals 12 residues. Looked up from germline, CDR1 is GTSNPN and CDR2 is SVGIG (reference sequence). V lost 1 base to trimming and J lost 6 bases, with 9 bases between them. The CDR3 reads CAWSDQTDGYTF. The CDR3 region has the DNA TGTGCCTGGAGTGATCAGACAGATGGCTACACCTTC.

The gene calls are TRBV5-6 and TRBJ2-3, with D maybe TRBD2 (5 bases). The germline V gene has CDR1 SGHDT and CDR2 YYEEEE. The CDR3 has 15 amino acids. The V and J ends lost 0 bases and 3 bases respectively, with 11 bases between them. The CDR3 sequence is CASSLAFRGTDTQYF. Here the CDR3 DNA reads TGTGCCAGCAGCTTGGCCTTCCGGGGAACAGATACGCAGTATTTT.

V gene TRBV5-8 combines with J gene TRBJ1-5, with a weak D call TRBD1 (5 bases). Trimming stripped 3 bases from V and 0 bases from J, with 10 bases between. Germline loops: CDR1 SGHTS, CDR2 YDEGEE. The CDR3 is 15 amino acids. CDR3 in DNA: TGTGCCAGCAGCTCCGGGGGTTATAGCAATCAGCCCCAGCATTTT. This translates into CASSSGGYSNQPQHF.

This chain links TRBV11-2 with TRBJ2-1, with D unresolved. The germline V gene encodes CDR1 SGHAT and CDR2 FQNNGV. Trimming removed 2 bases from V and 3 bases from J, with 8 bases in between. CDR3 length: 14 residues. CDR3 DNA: TGTGCCAGCAGCTTACTCCGGAACTACAATGAGCAGTTCTTC. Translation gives CASSLLRNYNEQFF.

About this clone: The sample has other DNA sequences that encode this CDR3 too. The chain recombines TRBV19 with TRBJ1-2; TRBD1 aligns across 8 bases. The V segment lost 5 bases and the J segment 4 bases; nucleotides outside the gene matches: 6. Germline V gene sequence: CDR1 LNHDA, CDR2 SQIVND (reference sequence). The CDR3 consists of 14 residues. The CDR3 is CASSSGGLGYGYTF. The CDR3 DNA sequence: TGTGCCAGTAGTTCAGGGGGCCTCGGCTATGGCTACACCTTC.

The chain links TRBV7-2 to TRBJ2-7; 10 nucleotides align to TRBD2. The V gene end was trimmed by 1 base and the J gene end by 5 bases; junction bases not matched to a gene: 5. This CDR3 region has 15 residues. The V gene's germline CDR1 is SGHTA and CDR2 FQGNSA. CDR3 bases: TGTGCCAGCAGCTTAGTGACCCTAGCGGGAGACGAGCAGTACTTC. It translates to CASSLVTLAGDEQYF.

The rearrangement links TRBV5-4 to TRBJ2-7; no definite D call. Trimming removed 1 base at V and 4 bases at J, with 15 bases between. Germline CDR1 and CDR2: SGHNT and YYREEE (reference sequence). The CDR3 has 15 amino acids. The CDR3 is CASSLYRELGYEQYF. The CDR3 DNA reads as TGTGCCAGCAGCTTGTATAGGGAATTAGGGTACGAGCAGTACTTC.